These 32 T cell receptor beta chains were all obtained from the same sample, sequenced in a study of blood T cell repertoires in COVID-19 (dated by TCRdb to the early 2020s). Library preparation used the immunoSEQ multiplex PCR assay. TCRdb provides this immuneACCESS table in a form limited to in-frame rearrangements. Some clones are lacking; in checked studies, under half of them reflect an unresolved V gene, and why the rest are absent is not known. Recorded for this sample are about 250,000 clones; around 87% of them occurred a single time. The leading ten clones occupy 2.4% of the sample. Sequences were obtained from PBMCs or T cells enriched from blood (not recorded which). The origin of the receptors is a woman aged 18-29 years who had recovered from COVID-19.

This sequence joins TRBV3-1 (or the pseudogene TRBV3-2) and TRBJ2-3; TRBD2 might be the D (6 bases). The length of the CDR3 is 15 residues. Per germline, CDR1 LGHDT and CDR2 YNNKEL (reference sequence). Trimming removed 0 bases at V and 6 bases at J, with 13 bases between. This CDR3 is CASSQEGLARDTQYF. The CDR3, as DNA: TGTGCCAGCAGCCAAGAAGGGCTAGCGAGGGATACGCAGTATTTT.

V is TRBV7-2 and J is TRBJ1-2; D is unclear. This CDR3 region has 16 residues. Germline CDR1 reads SGHTA; CDR2 reads FQGNSA. Trimming shortened V by 5 bases and J by 3 bases, and 19 bases separated the two germline ends. The CDR3 protein is CASSPRGQPRYYGYTF. The CDR3 region has the DNA TGTGCCAGCAGCCCCCGTGGGCAGCCCCGATACTATGGCTACACCTTC.

This clone was observed once. The chain is built from TRBV4-1 and TRBJ1-1; a possible D gene is TRBD1 (6 bases). Germline CDR1 and CDR2: MGHRA and YSYEKL. The CDR3 covers 11 residues. V lost 5 bases and J 8 bases, leaving 9 bases between the germline ends. The CDR3 is CASSYGQEAFF. CDR3 nucleotides: TGCGCCAGCAGCTACGGACAGGAAGCTTTCTTT.

This chain uses TRBV27 with TRBJ2-1, with D perhaps TRBD1 (6 bases). V lost 1 base to trimming and J lost 8 bases, with 12 bases between them. This CDR3 spans 14 amino acids. Germline V gives CDR1 MNHEY, CDR2 SMNVEV (reference sequence). CDR3 in amino acids: CASSLFGRGDEQFF. CDR3 DNA sequence: TGTGCCAGCAGTTTATTCGGCAGGGGCGATGAGCAGTTCTTC.

The CDR3 region is CASSFPGLDYGYTF. Here the CDR3 DNA reads TGTGCCAGCAGTTTCCCAGGCTTGGACTATGGCTACACCTTC. This chain connects TRBV28 to TRBJ1-2; D is unclear. The V end lost 3 bases, the J end lost 3 bases, and 11 bases lay between the germline ends. This CDR3 has 14 amino acids. Looked up from germline, CDR1 is MDHEN and CDR2 is SYDVKM.

This clone was found a few times. The chain has TRBV24-1 and TRBJ1-1; 8 bases are a match to TRBD1. Germline V gene lookup returns CDR1 KGHDR and CDR2 SFDVKD. V lost 3 bases to trimming and J lost 4 bases; unmatched junction nucleotides: 6. This CDR3 has 15 residues. CDR3 region: CATSDGDRFLTEAFF. The CDR3 region has the DNA TGTGCCACCAGTGATGGGGACAGGTTCCTCACTGAAGCTTTCTTT.

The chain joins TRBV6-5 to TRBJ1-6; unclear D gene. The CDR3 covers 14 residues. Germline V gene lookup returns CDR1 MNHEY and CDR2 SVGAGI. V lost 5 bases, J lost 8 bases, and 13 bases lay in between. The CDR3 sequence: CASSPGPGDSPLHF. The CDR3 region has the DNA TGTGCCAGCAGTCCCGGGCCCGGGGATTCACCCCTCCACTTT.

The rearrangement uses TRBV6-5 and TRBJ2-7, with 8 bases that match TRBD1. The CDR3 is 14 residues long. With 8 bases clipped from V and 4 bases from J, the junction kept 10 bases outside the gene matches. The V gene's germline CDR1 is MNHEY and CDR2 SVGAGI. This chain's CDR3 is CASSLQGGVYEQYF. CDR3 nucleotide sequence: TGTGCCAGCTCTTTACAGGGGGGTGTGTACGAGCAGTACTTC.

The rearrangement links TRBV28 to TRBJ1-6, with 10 bases aligning to TRBD1. The length of the CDR3 is 16 residues. Germline lookup yields CDR1 MDHEN and CDR2 SYDVKM. After removal of 7 bases from V and 13 bases from J, the junction contained 16 bases not matched to a gene. CDR3 sequence reads: CASTEGGWGQGPPLHF. Written as DNA, the CDR3 is TGTGCCAGCACGGAGGGGGGCTGGGGACAGGGGCCCCCCCTCCACTTT. Full variable domain (outside the CDR3, taken from reference TRBV28 and TRBJ1-6): DVKVTQSSRYLVKRTGEKVFLECVQDMDHENMFWYRQDPGLGLRLIYFSYDVKMKEKGDIPEGYSVSREKKERFSLILESASTNQTSMYLCASTEGGWGQGPPLHFGNGTRLTVT.

The rearrangement links TRBV3-1 (or the pseudogene TRBV3-2) to TRBJ1-1, with no clear D. V was shortened by 2 bases and J by 4 bases, with 8 bases between the two germline ends. The germline V gene encodes CDR1 LGHDT and CDR2 YNNKEL (reference sequence). The CDR3 runs to 13 residues. The CDR3 spells CASSQTRVTEAFF. The CDR3 bases are TGTGCCAGCAGCCAAACACGGGTCACTGAAGCTTTCTTT.

The rearrangement joins TRBV12-3 or TRBV12-4 to TRBJ1-2; possibly TRBD1 for D (6 bases). The CDR3 loop spans 12 amino acids. V lost 1 base to trimming and J lost 10 bases, with 10 bases between them. The CDR3 nucleotides read TGTGCCAGCAGTTTAGACAGGGAAGTCTACACCTTC. It encodes CASSLDREVYTF.

The V and J genes are TRBV2 and TRBJ1-1, with 7 bases that match TRBD1. CDR3 length: 12 amino acids. Trimming at V came to 6 bases and at J to 4 bases, leaving 2 bases not matched to a gene. Germline assignment: CDR1 SNHLY and CDR2 FYNNEI. CDR3 coding DNA: TGTGCCAGCAGGGCAGGGGGCACTGAAGCTTTCTTT. Amino acids: CASRAGGTEAFF.

This clone appeared once. V is TRBV14 and J is TRBJ1-1; 9 bases fit TRBD1. CDR1 SGHDN and CDR2 FVKESK come from the germline V gene. The J segment lost 3 bases and the V segment lost 7 bases, leaving 6 bases of the junction unmatched. CDR3 length: 14 amino acids. CDR3 nucleotides: TGTGCCAGCATGGACAGGGGATGGGACACTGAAGCTTTCTTT. Its protein product is CASMDRGWDTEAFF.

The rearrangement uses TRBV7-8 and TRBJ1-2; 7 nucleotides agree with TRBD1. Trimming cost V 0 bases and J 3 bases; bases outside gene matches: 4. Germline lookup yields CDR1 SGHVS and CDR2 FQNEAQ. The CDR3 covers 15 residues. The CDR3 spells CASSLAGTAYYGYTF. The CDR3 DNA follows: TGTGCCAGCAGCTTAGCTGGGACAGCTTACTATGGCTACACCTTC.

This clone was observed a handful of times. This rearrangement joins TRBV10-2 to TRBJ1-6; possible D gene TRBD1, 5 bases. The CDR3 has 15 amino acids. Germline values: CDR1 WSHSY, CDR2 SAAADI. V was clipped by 4 bases and J by 3 bases, with 10 bases between them. The DNA of the CDR3 is TGCGCCAGCAGTGCCCAGGGATTCTATAATTCACCCCTCCACTTT. This codes for CASSAQGFYNSPLHF.

The rearrangement joins TRBV7-8 to TRBJ2-7; possibly TRBD2 for D (6 bases). Per germline, CDR1 SGHVS and CDR2 FQNEAQ. Trimming shortened V by 4 bases and J by 5 bases, and 12 bases separated the two germline ends. The CDR3 has 13 amino acids. CDR3 region: CASSSWRDDEQYF. The CDR3 DNA follows: TGTGCCAGCAGCTCCTGGAGGGACGACGAGCAGTACTTC.

This clone appeared once. This chain connects TRBV18 to TRBJ1-1, with D maybe TRBD1 (5 bases). From germline, CDR1 is KGHSH and CDR2 LQKENI. This CDR3 is built from 14 residues. Deletions cut 6 bases from V and 1 base from J, with 12 bases between. CDR3 region: CASSIGGANTEAFF. DNA for the CDR3: TGTGCCAGCTCTATCGGGGGAGCGAACACTGAAGCTTTCTTT. The full variable domain, completed using reference TRBV18 and TRBJ1-1, is NAGVMQNPRHLVRRRGQEARLRCSPMKGHSHVYWYRQLPEEGLKFMVYLQKENIIDESGMPKERFSAEFPKEGPSILRIQQVVRGDSAAYFCASSIGGANTEAFFGQGTRLTVV.

This chain joins TRBV2 and TRBJ1-6; 7 nucleotides agree with TRBD1. Germline loops: CDR1 SNHLY, CDR2 FYNNEI. The CDR3 is made up of 13 amino acids. The V gene end was trimmed by 8 bases and the J gene end by 7 bases; junction bases not matched to a gene: 5. The CDR3 DNA sequence: TGTGCCAGCGGTCGGGACAGCAATTCACCCCTCCACTTT. Translation: CASGRDSNSPLHF.

The chain couples TRBV5-6 to TRBJ1-2; D unclear. Trimming took 2 bases from V and 7 from J, leaving 6 bases between them. The germline gives CDR1 SGHDT, CDR2 YYEEEE. This CDR3 contains 11 residues. In DNA, the CDR3 is TGTGCCAGCAGCTTAGCAAGTGGCTACACCTTC. Protein product: CASSLASGYTF.

The CDR3 region is CASSYSRQGAPYEQYF. The CDR3 region has the DNA TGTGCCAGCAGTTACTCGAGACAGGGGGCACCCTACGAGCAGTACTTC. The rearrangement joins TRBV6-5 to TRBJ2-7, with 10 bases lining up with TRBD1. Germline V lookup: CDR1 MNHEY, CDR2 SVGAGI. The CDR3 runs 16 residues. Germline trimming cut 0 bases from V and 2 bases from J; bases unmatched to any gene: 4.

The chain joins TRBV15 to TRBJ1-4; 9 nucleotides align to TRBD1. The CDR3 consists of 16 residues. In germline, CDR1 is LNHNV, CDR2 YYDKDF (reference sequence). The trim removed 0 bases at V and 8 bases at J, leaving 7 bases unmatched. CDR3 DNA sequence: TGTGCCACCAGCAGAGAACCGGGACAGGGTAGCGAAAAACTGTTTTTT. Its protein product is CATSREPGQGSEKLFF.

About this clone: A read error may produce the germline difference seen at one junction end. The chain is built from TRBV13 and TRBJ1-2; possible D gene TRBD1, 6 bases. CDR3 length equals 13 residues. The germline gives CDR1 PRHDT, CDR2 FYEKMQ (reference sequence). The CDR3 loop is CASSLGQGLGYTF. The CDR3 DNA follows: TGTGCCAGCAGCCTAGGCCAGGGGCTAGGCTACACCTTC. Filled out from reference TRBV13 and TRBJ1-2, the complete variable domain reads AAGVIQSPRHLIKEKRETATLKCYPIPRHDTVYWYQQGPGQDPQFLISFYEKMQSDKGSIPDRFSAQQFSDYHSELNMSSLELGDSALYFCASSLGQGLGYTFGSGTRLTVV.

This clone came up once. The V gene is TRBV6-1, the J gene TRBJ1-1; 8 nucleotides match TRBD1. With V trimmed by 2 bases and J by 1 base, 12 bases remained unmatched. The CDR3 runs to 18 residues. Germline V gene sequence: CDR1 MNHNS, CDR2 SASEGT. CDR3 in amino acids: CASSETPRDRSPNTEAFF. DNA of the CDR3: TGTGCCAGCAGTGAAACCCCTAGGGACAGGAGTCCGAACACTGAAGCTTTCTTT.

The rearrangement links TRBV9 to TRBJ2-1, with 11 bases identical to TRBD2. CDR1 SGDLS and CDR2 YYNGEE come from the germline V gene. The CDR3 covers 20 residues. Trimming at V came to 0 bases and at J to 7 bases, leaving 18 bases not matched to a gene. CDR3 loop: CASSVGVGASGGILKNEQFF. CDR3 sequence (DNA): TGTGCCAGCAGCGTAGGTGTTGGGGCTAGCGGGGGGATTCTAAAGAATGAGCAGTTCTTC.

The CDR3 sequence is CASSLSLGTGGPEAFF. CDR3 nucleotide sequence: TGTGCCAGCAGCTTGTCGCTCGGGACAGGGGGCCCTGAAGCTTTCTTT. The chain has TRBV5-8 and TRBJ1-1; 12 bases are shared with TRBD1. Germline V gives CDR1 SGHTS, CDR2 YDEGEE. V lost 1 base and J lost 6; bases outside the gene matches: 7. The CDR3 runs 16 residues.

The rearrangement uses TRBV6-6 and TRBJ1-2; D may be TRBD1 (5 bases). CDR3 length: 17 residues. Germline assignment: CDR1 MNHNY and CDR2 SVGAGI (reference sequence). Trimming stripped 5 bases from V and 0 bases from J, with 19 bases between. The CDR3 sequence: CASSPSVGKTANYGYTF. The CDR3 DNA reads as TGTGCCAGCAGTCCGAGTGTGGGGAAGACAGCTAACTATGGCTACACCTTC.

The CDR3 protein is CASSFAGNDSPLHF. Here the CDR3 DNA reads TGTGCCAGCAGCTTCGCAGGGAACGATTCACCCCTCCACTTT. The V gene is TRBV5-5, the J gene TRBJ1-6; TRBD1 is a possible D gene (5 bases). This CDR3 has 14 residues. The V gene lost 2 bases and the J gene lost 8 bases, with 11 bases spanning the gap. CDR1 is SGHKS, CDR2 YYEKEE, per germline (reference sequence). Based on the CDR3 plus reference TRBV5-5 and TRBJ1-6, the full variable domain is DAGVTQSPTHLIKTRGQQVTLRCSPISGHKSVSWYQQVLGQGPQFIFQYYEKEERGRGNFPDRFSARQFPNYSSELNVNALLLGDSALYLCASSFAGNDSPLHFGNGTRLTVT.

The chain couples TRBV20-1 to TRBJ1-1; no clear D gene. V lost 5 bases to trimming and J lost 0 bases, with 4 bases between them. This CDR3 has 11 amino acids. Looked up from germline, CDR1 is DFQATT and CDR2 is SNEGSKA (reference sequence). CDR3 nucleotides: TGCAGTGCTCGCGTGAACACTGAAGCTTTCTTT. As protein: CSARVNTEAFF.

This rearrangement joins TRBV30 to TRBJ1-2; D possibly corresponds to TRBD1 (5 bases). The V end was cut by 4 bases, the J end by 0 bases, with 9 bases between. CDR3 length equals 13 residues. Germline values: CDR1 GTSNPN, CDR2 SVGIG (reference sequence). The CDR3 DNA sequence: TGTGCCTGGACGCGGGGGGCTAACTATGGCTACACCTTC. Its translation is CAWTRGANYGYTF.

The chain recombines TRBV3-1 (or the pseudogene TRBV3-2) with TRBJ1-2, with 10 bases aligning to TRBD1. The germline V gene has CDR1 LGHDT and CDR2 YNNKEL (reference sequence). This CDR3 has 13 amino acids. V gave up 5 bases and J gave up 6 bases; unmatched junction bases: 3. The CDR3 DNA follows: TGTGCCAGCAGCAGGACAGGGGGACATGGCTACACCTTC. Translated: CASSRTGGHGYTF.

This rearrangement joins TRBV5-4 to TRBJ2-7; 10 bases agree with TRBD1. The V segment lost 0 bases and the J segment 7 bases; nucleotides outside the gene matches: 7. Per germline, CDR1 SGHNT and CDR2 YYREEE (reference sequence). The CDR3 sequence is 15 residues long. DNA of the CDR3: TGTGCCAGCAGCTTGGACTTGGGACAGGGGCGTGAGCAGTACTTC. Translation: CASSLDLGQGREQYF.

The genes are TRBV18 and TRBJ2-3; 10 bases are shared with TRBD2. CDR3 length: 14 residues. Germline CDR1 and CDR2: KGHSH and LQKENI. V lost 4 bases, J lost 3 bases, and 1 base stayed unmatched. The CDR3 bases are TGTGCCAGCTCACAAGCGGGGGGGACAGATACGCAGTATTTT. This encodes CASSQAGGTDTQYF.